One and the same sample provided the 11 T cell receptor beta chains below, sequenced in a study of shared clonotypes between healthy human individuals. Terminally differentiated effector memory CD45RA+ cells were excluded from the naive CD8 cells, which were CD45RO-negative and positively selected for CCR7. The assay was immunoSEQ multiplex PCR, and TCRdb's table has in-frame clones only and misses some. The sample contains some 2 million clones, just under 95% of which appear only once. The sample taken for sequencing was naive CD8+ T cells sorted from blood. Receptor source: a man between 18 and 29 years old in good health.

The gene calls are TRBV10-3 and TRBJ2-5; D might be TRBD2 (5 bases). The CDR3 consists of 14 residues. Looked up from germline, CDR1 is ENHRY and CDR2 is SYGVKD. The V end lost 3 bases, the J end lost 3 bases, and 11 bases lay between the germline ends. CDR3 protein: CAISERESEETQYF. For the CDR3, the DNA is TGTGCCATCAGTGAAAGGGAGAGCGAAGAGACCCAGTACTTC.

J is TRBJ2-1 and V is TRBV29-1, with TRBD2 matching 11 bases. V gave up 0 bases and J gave up 4 bases; unmatched junction bases: 14. CDR3 length: 19 residues. Germline V CDR1 and CDR2: SQVTM, ANQGSEA. The DNA for the CDR3 is TGCAGCGTTGAAGATGGGGGGGGTCTAGCGGGAGGCTATTACAATGAGCAGTTCTTC. As protein: CSVEDGGGLAGGYYNEQFF.

This clone was found once. The chain recombines TRBV4-3 with TRBJ1-1; possibly TRBD1 for D (6 bases). The germline V gene has CDR1 LGHNA and CDR2 YSLEER. With 4 bases removed from V and 1 base from J, the gap between germline ends came to 16 bases. This CDR3 comprises 16 residues. The CDR3 loop reads CASSRTWGGPNTEAFF. DNA of the CDR3: TGCGCCAGCAGCCGAACGTGGGGGGGGCCGAACACTGAAGCTTTCTTT.

V is TRBV4-1 and J is TRBJ1-5; D is ambiguous. Germline CDR1 and CDR2: MGHRA and YSYEKL. Trimming cost V 4 bases and J 7 bases, with 14 bases left between them. The CDR3 has 14 amino acids. CDR3 nucleotide sequence: TGCGCCAGCAGCCTCCAGGAGGAGGGACAGCCCCAGCATTTT. Its translation: CASSLQEEGQPQHF.

A single count supports this clone. V usage is TRBV18 and J usage is TRBJ1-2; weak D call: TRBD1 (5 bases). The CDR3 totals 15 residues. V lost 2 bases to trimming and J lost 5 bases, with 15 bases between them. The germline CDR1 and CDR2 sequences are KGHSH and LQKENI. The CDR3 coding sequence is TGTGCCAGCTCACCAGAGGGGAGCGAGAGGTATGGCTACACCTTC. This gives the protein CASSPEGSERYGYTF.

The chain is built from TRBV5-1 and TRBJ2-7; D is ambiguous. The CDR3 has 14 residues. Germline values: CDR1 SGHRS, CDR2 YFSETQ. V gave up 6 bases and J gave up 5 bases, with 18 bases separating them. CDR3 region: CASTAWASGNEQYF. For the CDR3, the DNA is TGCGCCAGCACCGCTTGGGCCTCTGGAAACGAGCAGTACTTC.

The chain employs TRBV9 and TRBJ1-2, with 8 bases identical to TRBD1. With V trimmed by 4 bases and J by 13 bases, 9 bases remained unmatched. CDR1 SGDLS and CDR2 YYNGEE come from the germline V gene. CDR3 length equals 12 residues. The CDR3 protein is CASSPWTGIFTF. The CDR3 DNA follows: TGTGCCAGCAGCCCCTGGACAGGGATCTTCACCTTC.

The V and J genes are TRBV10-3 and TRBJ2-7; TRBD2 matches at 9 bases. After removal of 4 bases from V and 0 bases from J, the junction contained 4 bases not matched to a gene. Germline V CDR1 and CDR2: ENHRY, SYGVKD. The CDR3 is 15 residues long. Here the CDR3 reads CAISVGGGASYEQYF. CDR3 sequence (DNA): TGTGCCATCAGTGTGGGCGGGGGGGCCTCCTACGAGCAGTACTTC.

J is TRBJ2-1 and V is TRBV10-3, with no clear D. CDR1 is ENHRY and CDR2 is SYGVKD in the germline V gene. Trimming shortened V by 8 bases and J by 0 bases, and 11 bases separated the two germline ends. The CDR3 length is 14 residues. CDR3 DNA sequence: TGTGCCATCGCTAGAGGAAGCTCCTACAATGAGCAGTTCTTC. Its translation is CAIARGSSYNEQFF.

The rearrangement links TRBV10-2 to TRBJ1-5; perhaps TRBD1 as D (5 bases). V was pared by 8 bases and J by 1 base, with 6 bases between. The length of the CDR3 is 12 residues. Germline CDR1 reads WSHSY; CDR2 reads SAAADI. CDR3 region: CASGQSNQPQHF. CDR3 nucleotides: TGCGCCAGCGGACAAAGCAATCAGCCCCAGCATTTT.

The chain recombines TRBV7-9 with TRBJ2-1; D not resolved. The V end lost 6 bases, the J end lost 0 bases, and 12 bases lay between the germline ends. The CDR3 contains 15 residues. Germline V gives CDR1 SEHNR, CDR2 FQNEAQ (reference sequence). The CDR3: CASSFMVDSYNEQFF. Here the CDR3 DNA reads TGTGCCAGCAGTTTCATGGTTGACTCCTACAATGAGCAGTTCTTC.